This T cell receptor (beta chain) was found in a study of T cells expressing NK-cell markers. Study at large: It was sorted CD3+CD56-NKG2C+, CD3+CD56+NKG2C- and CD3+CD56+NKG2C+ T cells that provided the TCR beta repertoires. General observations from the study: There were a handful of donors in whom these clonotypes also led the CD3+CD56-NKG2C+ fraction.

With the 5' RACE reads reprocessed, TCRdb shows one record per CDR3 protein and no DNA. Listed are under 200,000 distinct CDR3 sequences; less than 20% falls within the top ten. Per the germline V gene, CDR1 is MNHEY and CDR2 is SMNVEV (reference sequence). CDR3 size: 15 residues. To note about this clonotype: Its matching antigen is unknown.

This TCR derives from a woman aged 18 to 69 in good health. Sequencing was done on a sample of blood T cells: a sorted CD56 or NKG2C T cell subset, CD4+ or CD8+ T cells, or bulk PBMC T cells (not recorded which). This chain links TRBV27 with TRBJ2-7; no DNA is available, so the TRBD2 call from TCRdb remains unchecked. The CDR3 is CASSSPSGVLYEQYF.